The following is a T cell receptor (beta chain) sequence with its context. Its antigen is unidentified. The data stem from a study of human T cells and chemical hapten exposure. Study at large: Patients got weekly scalp diphenylcyclopropenone doses over the roughly 22-week study. Study-level findings and limits: There was a positive correlation between PT1 expanded TCR counts and patch test score. Expanded TCRs created a significantly greater count of big CDR3 similarity clusters than controls did.

Via MiXCR, TCRdb re-called the RACE reads, giving one row per CDR3 protein. Among approximately 340,000 distinct CDR3 sequences, under 9% were seen once, and the ten largest hold 8.4%. The time point here: patch test 1, 2 weeks after DPC sensitization. Stated treatment: therapeutic diphenylcyclopropenone sensitization with weekly scalp DPC. Sample: whole blood, taken in connection with sensitization to the hapten diphenylcyclopropenone (DPC). The sequence derives from a woman between 18 and 29 years old with alopecia areata. Some clones in this sample may be carry-over from other donors' samples.

The CDR3 region is CASSQTDSPGNYGYTF. In DNA, the CDR3 is TGTGCCAGCTCACAAACGGACAGCCCGGGTAACTATGGCTACACCTTC. The V call is TRBV18, the J call TRBJ1-2; a possible D gene is TRBD1 (6 bases). CDR3 length: 16 amino acids. The V and J ends lost 4 bases and 1 base respectively, with 16 bases between them. The V gene's germline CDR1 is KGHSH and CDR2 LQKENI.